This TCR beta chain was observed in a study of monozygotic twins with inflammatory bowel disease. Germline lookup yields CDR1 SGHDT and CDR2 YYEEEE. The CDR3 is 11 amino acids. TCRdb re-called the 5' RACE reads and catalogs CDR3 proteins one per entry, DNA excluded. This table holds 350,000 to 550,000 distinct CDR3 sequences. The sequence derives from a human donor with ulcerative colitis or Crohn's disease, or a healthy co-twin of an affected twin (not recorded which). The chain is built from TRBV5-6 and TRBJ1-2; the D gene TCRdb calls, TRBD1, cannot be checked with no DNA. Sequenced sample: blood. CDR3 sequence reads: CASSRPGGYTF.